Sequencing of this T cell receptor (beta chain) was carried out in a study of Graves' ophthalmopathy and Graves' hyperthyroidism (dated 2018 in TCRdb). Regarding the complete study: Peripheral blood was collected at initial diagnosis, prior to any treatment. In roughly 6 hyperthyroidism patients, the T-cell repertoires found in thyroid tissue were compared with those found in blood. To tell Graves' ophthalmopathy apart from Graves' hyperthyroidism, and to predict which patients would progress to ophthalmopathy, the study relied on TCR beta repertoire signatures. In total, over 130 blood samples were TCR-sequenced: under 45 ophthalmopathy, approximately 80 hyperthyroidism and some 17 hyperthyroidism-to-ophthalmopathy patients. To explore V-J signatures distinguishing ophthalmopathy from hyperthyroidism, a discovery set of about a hundred patients (roughly 45 ophthalmopathy, some 55 stable hyperthyroidism) was enrolled. The independent validation cohort included about 19 hyperthyroidism patients plus 17 patients who later progressed from hyperthyroidism to ophthalmopathy. Once sampling was done, hyperthyroidism patients were given methimazole at a starting dose of 30 mg daily, while ophthalmopathy patients were given high-dose intravenous methylprednisolone. What the work shows at the level of the full study, not this receptor alone: Among expanded thyroid clonotypes with frequency above 0.001, most also showed up in blood, which suggests that blood repertoires may reflect the thyroid immune response. Ophthalmopathy was separated from stable hyperthyroidism by the 13-signature model with around 88% sensitivity and around 81% specificity in cross-validation and with 80%/75% in the test set. In validation, the model predicted ophthalmopathy progression with about 71% sensitivity and roughly 72% specificity; 12 predicted patients were CT-confirmed with GO in a median of about 6.1 months. No statistical method was used to predetermine the sample size, and group allocation was not hidden from the investigators.

TCR beta CDR3 regions were amplified from RNA transcripts for repertoire sequencing. A first-round RT-PCR used HTBI primers with the Qiagen OneStep RT-PCR kit, followed by a second-round multiplex PCR, size selection and purification. Libraries were sequenced paired-end with 100 bp reads on an Illumina HiSeq2000. For the original study's pipeline: SOAPnuke was used to process the reads, throwing out any read that had adapters, had uncalled bases, had a mean Phred below 15, or lacked an exact constant-primer or identifier match. COPE v1.2.5 was used to merge high-quality paired reads. Each unique nucleotide sequence was treated as a clonotype, and MiTCR v1.1 was used to align the clonotypes to the IMGT TRB V, D and J references. The analysis was limited to V-J combinations with a frequency above 0.0001, which together covered roughly 99% of repertoires. For each V-J combination, a TCR clonal expansion and chaos score was defined as F50 clonal expansion divided by the chaos observed in the TCRdist matrix. Welch's t-statistics and random forest were used to reduce features to about 14 V-J combinations, which were fed into a naive Bayes classifier. The Morisita-Horn index was used to measure how similar the thyroid and blood repertoires were. In TCRdb, the public reads were trimmed at Q25 with fastp and aligned with MiXCR, with productive beta chains retained. A single entry per CDR3 protein holds the most common genes and DNA from its merged rows. The V and J calls shown here were made by TCRdb, not taken from the authors' results. Here the sample has almost 750,000 distinct CDR3 sequences; approximately 40% occur a single time. The ten largest make up 35% to 55% of the sample.

CDR1 and CDR2 (SEHNR, FQNEAQ) derive from the germline V gene (reference sequence). At the junction V is shortened by 7 bases and J by 2 bases; bases outside the gene matches: 16. The CDR3 covers 17 residues, taking in both the cysteine and the phenylalanine. CDR3 DNA only is kept here, 51 bases in frame from base 1. A word on this clonotype: Its antigen remains undetermined. No qualities accompany the bases; no much larger clone lies one base away.

The ophthalmopathy patients had moderately to severely active disease, with a Clinical Activity Score of 3 or higher, a NOSPECS grade of 4 or higher, and a disease duration of less than 3 months. Patients with other autoimmune diseases, uncontrolled infections, pregnancy or lactation were excluded from the study. Diagnosis relied on clinical symptoms, serum thyroxine, TRAb, thyroid ultrasound and orbital computed tomography. Ficoll-Paque density gradient centrifugation was used to isolate PBMCs from around 10 ml of fresh peripheral blood. Total RNA was extracted with Trizol reagent and quality-checked on an Agilent 2100 Bioanalyzer.

The chain joins TRBV7-9 to TRBJ2-5; TRBD1 fits 7 bases in the junction. Sequenced material: peripheral blood. The sequence was collected from an adult man with Graves' ophthalmopathy. For the CDR3, the sequence is CASTPLWGRQGQETQYF. The sequenced DNA: TGTGCCAGCACCCCCCTGTGGGGGAGACAGGGACAAGAGACCCAGTACTTC. The variable domain in full, with residues beyond the CDR3 obtained from the reference TRBV7-9 and TRBJ2-5 genes, is DTGVSQNPRHKITKRGQNVTFRCDPISEHNRLYWYRQTLGQGPEFLTYFQNEAQLEKSRLLSDRFSAERPKGSFSTLEIQRTEQGDSAMYLCASTPLWGRQGQETQYFGPGTRLLVL.